Following are 26 T cell receptor beta chains from one sample sequenced in a study of T cell clones after liver transplantation. The protocol was immunoSEQ multiplex PCR, while the TCRdb copy is restricted to in-frame clones and leaves out a portion. The data show 80,000 or so clones, roughly 82% seen once. This specimen was CD4+ T cells from blood, taken approximately 3.5 years after liver transplant. These TCRs come from a human patient who received a liver transplant. Part of the T cells may come from the graft donor.

The chain recombines TRBV5-1 with TRBJ1-2, with unresolved D. V was clipped by 0 bases and J by 7 bases, with 19 bases between them. This CDR3 has 16 amino acids. From germline, CDR1 is SGHRS and CDR2 YFSETQ. CDR3 nucleotide sequence: TGCGCCAGCAGCTTGGGCCTAGGCAAGGGAGGGAGTGGCTACACCTTC. Its protein product is CASSLGLGKGGSGYTF.

This clone was observed a single time. The chain combines TRBV5-1 with TRBJ2-3; D ambiguous. The CDR3 is made up of 14 amino acids. Germline assignment: CDR1 SGHRS and CDR2 YFSETQ. The V end was cut by 7 bases, the J end by 1 base, with 13 bases between. In DNA, the CDR3 is TGCGCCAGCCAATCCGCGCCGGGCACAGATACGCAGTATTTT. The encoded protein is CASQSAPGTDTQYF. Together with reference TRBV5-1 and TRBJ2-3, the CDR3 gives the full variable domain: KAGVTQTPRYLIKTRGQQVTLSCSPISGHRSVSWYQQTPGQGLQFLFEYFSETQRNKGNFPGRFSGRQFSNSRSEMNVSTLELGDSALYLCASQSAPGTDTQYFGPGTRLTVL.

J is TRBJ2-6 and V is TRBV28; 7 bases are shared with TRBD1. V trimming: 6 bases; J trimming: 2 bases; junction bases outside the gene matches: 10. Looked up from germline, CDR1 is MDHEN and CDR2 is SYDVKM. The CDR3 is 17 residues long. The CDR3 spells CASREVGGPPGANVLTF. CDR3 DNA: TGTGCCAGCAGGGAGGTAGGGGGCCCTCCTGGGGCCAACGTCCTGACTTTC.

This sequence joins TRBV2 and TRBJ2-5; D perhaps matches TRBD1 (6 bases). The CDR3 runs 16 residues. Trimming left V 7 bases short and J 1 base short, with 19 bases between. The germline V gene has CDR1 SNHLY and CDR2 FYNNEI. CDR3 residues: CASTRDRLELQETQYF. The CDR3 DNA sequence: TGTGCCAGCACTCGCGACAGGCTCGAGCTCCAAGAGACCCAGTACTTC.

This clone was seen more than once but under ten times. The chain combines TRBV6-4 with TRBJ1-5; D might be TRBD1 (6 bases). CDR1 is MRHNA, CDR2 SNTAGT, per germline. CDR3 length equals 15 residues. V shed 3 bases and J shed 7 bases, with 16 bases lying between them. CDR3 sequence reads: CASSDRMGAGQPQHF. Here the CDR3 DNA reads TGTGCCAGCAGTGATCGGATGGGGGCTGGACAGCCCCAGCATTTT.

V is TRBV30 and J is TRBJ2-2, with 13 bases that match TRBD2. The V gene's germline CDR1 is GTSNPN and CDR2 SVGIG (reference sequence). V lost 3 bases and J lost 3; bases outside the gene matches: 4. CDR3 length equals 16 residues. The CDR3, as DNA: TGTGCCTGGAGGACTAGCGGGAGGAAAGACACCGGGGAGCTGTTTTTT. Translated: CAWRTSGRKDTGELFF.

This chain joins TRBV18 and TRBJ1-1; D is uncertain. CDR1 and CDR2 from the germline V gene are KGHSH and LQKENI. The CDR3 loop spans 14 amino acids. V lost 2 bases and J 1 base, leaving 8 bases between the germline ends. The DNA for the CDR3 is TGTGCCAGCTCACCAGAAACAAGGAACACTGAAGCTTTCTTT. Its translation: CASSPETRNTEAFF.

This rearrangement joins TRBV7-2 to TRBJ2-5, with a possible D match to TRBD2 (5 bases). This CDR3 contains 14 residues. Trimming took 0 bases from V and 5 from J, leaving 10 bases between them. Germline CDR1 is SGHTA and CDR2 is FQGNSA. CDR3 amino acids: CASSLAGVKETQYF. The CDR3 DNA reads as TGTGCCAGCAGCTTAGCCGGGGTGAAGGAGACCCAGTACTTC. Variable domain in full (rest from reference TRBV7-2 and TRBJ2-5): GAGVSQSPSNKVTEKGKDVELRCDPISGHTALYWYRQSLGQGLEFLIYFQGNSAPDKSGLPSDRFSAERTGGSVSTLTIQRTQQEDSAVYLCASSLAGVKETQYFGPGTRLLVL.

This clone was detected once. The V and J genes are TRBV5-1 and TRBJ1-3, with TRBD1 matching 7 bases. The CDR3 has 15 amino acids. J lost 2 bases, V lost 0 bases, and 2 bases had no gene match. Germline loops: CDR1 SGHRS, CDR2 YFSETQ. CDR3 sequence: CASSLVQGAGNTIYF. The CDR3 DNA sequence: TGCGCCAGCAGCTTGGTGCAGGGGGCTGGAAACACCATATATTTT. Complete variable domain (other parts from reference TRBV5-1 and TRBJ1-3): KAGVTQTPRYLIKTRGQQVTLSCSPISGHRSVSWYQQTPGQGLQFLFEYFSETQRNKGNFPGRFSGRQFSNSRSEMNVSTLELGDSALYLCASSLVQGAGNTIYFGEGSWLTVV.

This rearrangement joins TRBV28 to TRBJ2-7; the match to TRBD1 covers 9 bases. Unmatched junction bases numbered 6, after V lost 7 bases and J lost 5 bases. The CDR3 spans 13 residues. Germline assignment: CDR1 MDHEN and CDR2 SYDVKM. For the CDR3, the DNA is TGTGCCAGCATCCAACAGGGGGCGGACGAGCAGTACTTC. It translates to CASIQQGADEQYF.

The chain combines TRBV6-6 with TRBJ1-2; the match to TRBD1 covers 10 bases. From germline, CDR1 is MNHNY and CDR2 SVGAGI (reference sequence). V trimming: 7 bases; J trimming: 2 bases; junction bases outside the gene matches: 10. CDR3 length equals 16 residues. DNA for the CDR3: TGTGCCAGCACTCAACATGACAGGGGGCACAACTATGGCTACACCTTC. Its translation is CASTQHDRGHNYGYTF.

The chain links TRBV6-5 to TRBJ1-4; no clear D. The CDR3 spans 15 residues. Germline CDR1 is MNHEY and CDR2 is SVGAGI. V gave up 6 bases and J gave up 6 bases, with 17 bases separating them. CDR3 residues: CASRTPSSDDEKLFF. The DNA for the CDR3 is TGTGCCAGCAGAACCCCTTCATCCGATGATGAAAAACTGTTTTTT.

The chain recombines TRBV27 with TRBJ2-5; perhaps TRBD2 as D (6 bases). This CDR3 comprises 13 residues. V was cut by 3 bases and J by 7 bases, with 12 bases left in between. Germline V gives CDR1 MNHEY, CDR2 SMNVEV (reference sequence). In DNA, the CDR3 is TGTGCCAGCAGTTTGAGTCTGGGGGGGACCCAGTACTTC. This gives the protein CASSLSLGGTQYF.

This clone was seen a single time. The chain employs TRBV6-1 and TRBJ2-7; 8 bases map to TRBD1. V gave up 1 base and J gave up 0 bases; unmatched junction bases: 2. Germline CDR1 is MNHNS and CDR2 is SASEGT. This CDR3 region has 15 residues. The chain's CDR3 is CASSEGGTGSYEQYF. The CDR3 DNA follows: TGTGCCAGCAGTGAAGGGGGGACAGGCTCCTACGAGCAGTACTTC.

The rearrangement joins TRBV6-5 to TRBJ1-5; no reliable D call. The CDR3 spans 15 residues. The V and J ends lost 5 bases and 0 bases respectively, with 11 bases between them. Germline V lookup: CDR1 MNHEY, CDR2 SVGAGI. CDR3 region: CASSGGSYSNQPQHF. Written as DNA, the CDR3 is TGTGCCAGCAGTGGAGGGTCTTATAGCAATCAGCCCCAGCATTTT.

The chain carries TRBV5-1 and TRBJ2-3, with 8 bases aligning to TRBD1. This CDR3 has 15 amino acids. V gave up 4 bases and J gave up 1 base; unmatched junction bases: 5. Germline CDR1 is SGHRS and CDR2 is YFSETQ. This chain's CDR3 is CASSNGQGGTDTQYF. Here the CDR3 DNA reads TGCGCCAGCAGCAACGGACAGGGAGGCACAGATACGCAGTATTTT.

The chain has TRBV4-1 and TRBJ1-1, with unresolved D. Per germline, CDR1 MGHRA and CDR2 YSYEKL. Trimming cost V 0 bases and J 3 bases, with 17 bases left between them. This CDR3 is built from 17 residues. The CDR3, as DNA: TGCGCCAGCAGCCAAGACGGGTTGGGTCTCCGGGACACTGAAGCTTTCTTT. Translation gives CASSQDGLGLRDTEAFF.

This rearrangement joins TRBV28 to TRBJ2-6; no reliable D call. The CDR3 is 16 amino acids. V lost 7 bases and J 0 bases, leaving 13 bases between the germline ends. Germline lookup yields CDR1 MDHEN and CDR2 SYDVKM. The CDR3 DNA follows: TGTGCCAGCAAGGCTCCCCGCGCCTCTGGGGCCAACGTCCTGACTTTC. This translates into CASKAPRASGANVLTF.

This rearrangement joins TRBV7-9 to TRBJ2-7; 14 bases are a match to TRBD2. The CDR3 consists of 13 residues. Germline V gives CDR1 SEHNR, CDR2 FQNEAQ (reference sequence). The J segment lost 9 bases and the V segment lost 6 bases, leaving 4 bases of the junction unmatched. The CDR3 DNA follows: TGTGCCAGCAGTCCCGGGACTAGCGGGAGGCAGTACTTC. It specifies CASSPGTSGRQYF.

V and J are TRBV18 and TRBJ1-1, with D uncertain. Between the trimmed V and J ends, which lost 2 bases and 1 base, there was a span of 8 bases. CDR1 and CDR2 (germline): KGHSH, LQKENI. This CDR3 has 14 amino acids. CDR3 in amino acids: CASSPKTANTEAFF. The CDR3 bases are TGTGCCAGCTCACCAAAGACGGCGAACACTGAAGCTTTCTTT.

J is TRBJ1-2 and V is TRBV5-1; the D gene is possibly TRBD1 (6 bases). Germline CDR1 SGHRS, CDR2 YFSETQ. There are 13 residues in the CDR3. V gave up 4 bases and J gave up 8 bases, with 15 bases separating them. The CDR3 protein is CASSQYQGPGYTF. CDR3 nucleotides: TGCGCCAGCAGCCAATATCAGGGGCCCGGCTACACCTTC.

V gene TRBV19 combines with J gene TRBJ1-5, with 11 bases fitting TRBD1. The CDR3 is made up of 16 amino acids. V lost 5 bases, J lost 6 bases, and 9 bases stayed unmatched. Germline V CDR1 and CDR2: LNHDA, SQIVND (reference sequence). CDR3 bases: TGTGCCAGTAGTCCCTGGACAGGGGGCAGCGGTCAGCCCCAGCATTTT. Translated, it gives CASSPWTGGSGQPQHF.

The chain employs TRBV7-9 and TRBJ2-2; D unresolved. Per the germline V gene, CDR1 is SEHNR and CDR2 is FQNEAQ (reference sequence). V gave up 4 bases and J gave up 9 bases, with 18 bases separating them. CDR3 length: 15 amino acids. The CDR3: CASSSRSTERWELFF. CDR3 in DNA: TGTGCCAGCAGCTCTCGTAGTACCGAGAGATGGGAGCTGTTTTTT.

A single count supports this clone. The chain uses TRBV9 and TRBJ1-2; D remains ambiguous. Germline V CDR1 and CDR2: SGDLS, YYNGEE. This CDR3 is 15 amino acids long. V shed 0 bases and J shed 5 bases, with 14 bases lying between them. CDR3 DNA sequence: TGTGCCAGCAGCGTAGCTACGGGGTATCCTTATGGCTACACCTTC. Translation: CASSVATGYPYGYTF.

This chain joins TRBV4-1 and TRBJ1-2; D not resolved. V was clipped by 4 bases and J by 3 bases, with 15 bases between them. The CDR3 is made up of 15 amino acids. Germline V gene lookup returns CDR1 MGHRA and CDR2 YSYEKL. CDR3 sequence reads: CASSPLARGDYGYTF. The DNA for the CDR3 is TGCGCCAGCAGCCCCCTCGCCCGGGGAGACTATGGCTACACCTTC.

The chain has TRBV6-1 and TRBJ1-5, with TRBD1 matching over 9 bases. The CDR3 length is 14 residues. Looked up from germline, CDR1 is MNHNS and CDR2 is SASEGT. V trimming: 6 bases; J trimming: 7 bases; junction bases outside the gene matches: 7. The CDR3 protein is CASRIDRGVQPQHF. The CDR3 DNA reads TGTGCCAGCAGGATTGACAGGGGGGTACAGCCCCAGCATTTT.